These 21 T cell receptor beta chains share one sample of origin, sequenced in a study of T and B cells in COVID-19 patients. Blood genomic DNA input for TRB amplification was roughly 250-500 ng. BIOMED2 TRB-A/B primer pools were used in multiplex TRB PCR. TCRdb re-called the multiplex PCR reads through MiXCR, storing one row per CDR3 protein. The sample shows under 1,100 distinct CDR3 sequences, 18% of them seen only once. Sequenced material: blood. The receptors derive from a human donor with active COVID-19.

This clonotype is medium-sized (0.01 to 0.1%) by share. The chain links TRBV6-6 to TRBJ1-1; D is undetermined. V dropped 5 bases and J dropped 5 bases, with 9 bases sitting between them. The CDR3 has 12 amino acids. CDR1 and CDR2 (germline): MNHNY, SVGAGI (reference sequence). For the CDR3, the DNA is TGTGCCAGCAGTCCACGGAGGACTGAAGCTTTCTTT. It yields the protein CASSPRRTEAFF.

This clonotype has just a few counts. V is TRBV5-1 and J is TRBJ1-2; TRBD1 aligns across 7 bases. Looked up from germline, CDR1 is SGHRS and CDR2 is YFSETQ. The CDR3 contains 13 residues. Trimming took 1 base from V and 5 from J; bases not matched to a gene: 2. The CDR3 is CASSLQGVYGYTF. Written as DNA, the CDR3 is TGCGCCAGCAGCTTGCAGGGGGTTTATGGCTACACCTTC. The whole variable domain, filled in from reference TRBV5-1 and TRBJ1-2, reads KAGVTQTPRYLIKTRGQQVTLSCSPISGHRSVSWYQQTPGQGLQFLFEYFSETQRNKGNFPGRFSGRQFSNSRSEMNVSTLELGDSALYLCASSLQGVYGYTFGSGTRLTVV.

V usage is TRBV4-3 and J usage is TRBJ2-7, with D perhaps matching TRBD1 or TRBD2 (5 bases each). The germline gives CDR1 LGHNA, CDR2 YSLEER. V lost 4 bases and J 7 bases, leaving 20 bases between the germline ends. CDR3 length: 15 residues. The CDR3 reads CASSPTYGTAGEQYF. The CDR3 DNA follows: TGCGCCAGCAGCCCGACGTACGGGACGGCTGGGGAGCAGTACTTC.

This clonotype qualifies as medium-sized. CDR3 loop: CASSPDRGPSYEQYF. The CDR3 DNA is TGTGCCAGCAGCCCAGACAGGGGGCCGTCCTACGAGCAGTACTTC. The V gene is TRBV7-9, the J gene TRBJ2-7; 10 nucleotides agree with TRBD1. Trimming at V came to 5 bases and at J to 1 base, leaving 5 bases not matched to a gene. Germline V gene sequence: CDR1 SEHNR, CDR2 FQNEAQ (reference sequence). The length of the CDR3 is 15 residues.

The sample holds a few counts of this clonotype. V is TRBV5-1 and J is TRBJ1-1, with 10 bases fitting TRBD1. The CDR3 is 19 residues long. CDR1 SGHRS and CDR2 YFSETQ come from the germline V gene. V dropped 4 bases and J dropped 0; count of bases not matched to a gene: 15. The CDR3 sequence: CASSGGGADRGRMNTEAFF. The DNA of the CDR3 is TGCGCCAGCAGCGGGGGGGGGGCGGACAGGGGGAGGATGAACACTGAAGCTTTCTTT.

In its sample, this clonotype ranks as medium-sized. J is TRBJ1-2 and V is TRBV6-5; D is unresolved. V was clipped by 6 bases and J by 3 bases, with 20 bases between them. Germline V lookup: CDR1 MNHEY, CDR2 SVGAGI. The CDR3 length is 16 residues. The CDR3 coding sequence is TGTGCCAGCAGCTCCCCGCGGACTCCCGGACACTATGGCTACACCTTC. Protein sequence: CASSSPRTPGHYGYTF.

V gene TRBV20-1 combines with J gene TRBJ1-2, with TRBD1 as a possible D gene (6 bases). Germline assignment: CDR1 DFQATT and CDR2 SNEGSKA (reference sequence). Trimming removed 3 bases from V and 7 bases from J, with 15 bases in between. The CDR3 extends over 13 amino acids. In DNA form, the CDR3 reads TGCAGTGCTAGCCCTACAGGGATCGGTGGCTACACCTTC. This encodes CSASPTGIGGYTF.

This clonotype is labeled medium-sized. The CDR3 protein is CASSPGVEETQYF. CDR3 in DNA: TGTGCCAGCTCACCGGGGGTAGAAGAGACCCAGTACTTC. V and J are TRBV18 and TRBJ2-5; D could derive from TRBD1 or TRBD2 (5 bases each). Per germline, CDR1 KGHSH and CDR2 LQKENI. V was cut by 3 bases and J by 3 bases, with 8 bases left in between. This CDR3 is built from 13 residues.

As for this clonotype: No conserved phenylalanine or tryptophan ends this CDR3, so it is likely a read error. The V and J genes are TRBV20-1 and TRBJ1-1; possible D gene TRBD1, 6 bases. The CDR3 runs to 15 residues. Germline CDR1 reads DFQATT; CDR2 reads SNEGSKA (reference sequence). The V end was cut by 5 bases, the J end by 2 bases, with 18 bases between. This CDR3 is CSASTGIVLNTEAFI. The CDR3 DNA is TGCAGTGCTTCCACAGGGATTGTTCTCAACACTGAAGCTTTCATT.

By share, this clonotype ranks as large. The rearrangement links TRBV27 to TRBJ2-3, with a possible D match to TRBD2 (5 bases). The V end was cut by 2 bases, the J end by 3 bases, with 15 bases between. CDR3 length: 16 residues. Germline V gene sequence: CDR1 MNHEY, CDR2 SMNVEV (reference sequence). DNA for the CDR3: TGTGCCAGCAGTTTAGTATCGGCTCTAGCTACAGATACGCAGTATTTT. This translates into CASSLVSALATDTQYF.

This clonotype is deemed medium-sized. The chain carries TRBV5-1 and TRBJ1-3; a weak D match, TRBD1 (6 bases). The germline V gene encodes CDR1 SGHRS and CDR2 YFSETQ. V lost 7 bases, J lost 0 bases, and 14 bases lay in between. The CDR3 consists of 15 residues. The CDR3 bases are TGCGCCAGCTCGGGACAAACTTCCTCTGGAAACACCATATATTTT. It is translated as CASSGQTSSGNTIYF.

This clonotype counts as medium-sized. DNA for the CDR3: TGTGCCAGCAGCTCGGGACTCGGCGGGATCAATGAGCAGTTCTTC. It encodes CASSSGLGGINEQFF. This chain connects TRBV7-9 to TRBJ2-1, with D perhaps matching TRBD2 (6 bases). The CDR3 is 15 residues long. Trimming removed 4 bases at V and 6 bases at J, with 16 bases between. The germline CDR1 and CDR2 sequences are SEHNR and FQNEAQ (reference sequence).

The sample holds many counts of this clonotype. The chain recombines TRBV7-3 with TRBJ1-3; D not certain. The V gene's germline CDR1 is SGHTA and CDR2 FQGTGA. V lost 0 bases and J lost 4, with 7 bases in between. The CDR3 totals 14 residues. The CDR3: CASSLTPTGNTIYF. The CDR3 DNA is TGTGCCAGCAGCTTAACCCCGACCGGAAACACCATATATTTT.

This clonotype occurred a few times. The V call is TRBV5-1, the J call TRBJ1-1; a weak D match, TRBD1 (5 bases). The ends were cut back, 6 bases at V and 0 bases at J, with 15 bases in the middle. The CDR3 is 15 amino acids. Germline-derived CDR1 and CDR2 are SGHRS and YFSETQ. CDR3 amino acids: CASTDSPGLNTEAFF. The DNA for the CDR3 is TGCGCCAGCACCGACTCTCCGGGACTGAACACTGAAGCTTTCTTT.

This sequence joins TRBV20-1 and TRBJ1-6; D is unclear. The CDR3 loop spans 14 amino acids. V was pared by 6 bases and J by 0 bases, with 9 bases between. Per germline, CDR1 DFQATT and CDR2 SNEGSKA (reference sequence). CDR3 coding DNA: TGCAGTGCGCAATCAAGCTCCTATAATTCACCCCTCCACTTT. Translated, it gives CSAQSSSYNSPLHF.

The chain recombines TRBV5-1 with TRBJ2-3; no clear D. Germline V lookup: CDR1 SGHRS, CDR2 YFSETQ. The V and J ends lost 1 base and 0 bases respectively, with 9 bases between them. This CDR3 spans 15 amino acids. The DNA for the CDR3 is TGCGCCAGCAGCTTGCTCCGACCTAGCACAGATACGCAGTATTTT. Translating gives CASSLLRPSTDTQYF.

V gene TRBV9 combines with J gene TRBJ2-5; 7 nucleotides match TRBD2. From germline, CDR1 is SGDLS and CDR2 YYNGEE. Trimming removed 0 bases from V and 1 base from J; junction bases left unmatched: 12. The CDR3 contains 18 residues. As DNA, the CDR3 is TGTGCCAGCAGCGTAGCTTGGGGGGGGTCATTCCTCCAAGAGACCCAGTACTTC. This translates into CASSVAWGGSFLQETQYF.

This clonotype is labeled as medium-sized (0.01 to 0.1%). This chain connects TRBV28 to TRBJ2-2, with D unresolved. This CDR3 spans 12 amino acids. The V end was cut by 3 bases, the J end by 12 bases, with 11 bases between. Germline V gene sequence: CDR1 MDHEN, CDR2 SYDVKM. The CDR3 coding sequence is TGTGCCAGCAGTTTGTGGGCGAGTCAGCTGTTTTTT. Amino acid sequence: CASSLWASQLFF. Together with reference TRBV28 and TRBJ2-2, the CDR3 gives the full variable domain: DVKVTQSSRYLVKRTGEKVFLECVQDMDHENMFWYRQDPGLGLRLIYFSYDVKMKEKGDIPEGYSVSREKKERFSLILESASTNQTSMYLCASSLWASQLFFGEGSRLTVL.

By proportion, this clonotype is medium-sized (0.01 to 0.1%). V gene TRBV7-9 combines with J gene TRBJ2-3, with 7 bases matching TRBD2. V lost 0 bases and J lost 3; bases outside the gene matches: 6. The length of the CDR3 is 16 residues. Germline V lookup: CDR1 SEHNR, CDR2 FQNEAQ (reference sequence). In DNA, the CDR3 is TGTGCCAGCAGCTTAGCGCGACGGGGGGTAACAGATACGCAGTATTTT. Translated, it gives CASSLARRGVTDTQYF.

This clonotype was recorded at least ten times. The J gene is TRBJ2-7, the V gene TRBV7-2; D is possibly TRBD1 or TRBD2 (5 bases each). The CDR3 is 14 residues long. Trimming took 2 bases from V and 6 from J, leaving 14 bases between them. Germline V gene sequence: CDR1 SGHTA, CDR2 FQGNSA. The chain's CDR3 is CASSLFGGVGEQYF. CDR3 in DNA: TGTGCCAGCAGCTTATTTGGGGGTGTTGGCGAGCAGTACTTC.

Judged by abundance, this clonotype is large. This chain joins TRBV27 and TRBJ2-7; D is tentatively TRBD1 or TRBD2 (5 bases each). V lost 6 bases to trimming and J lost 6 bases, with 12 bases between them. Germline CDR1 reads MNHEY; CDR2 reads SMNVEV (reference sequence). The CDR3 sequence is 12 residues long. CDR3 nucleotides: TGTGCCAGCAGCCGGGACCCAGCCGAGCAGTACTTC. As protein: CASSRDPAEQYF.